This note documents a single T cell receptor beta chain sequence. Its antigen remains unknown. The data belong to a study of T cell responses to AZD1222 COVID-19 vaccine. Across the study: Second doses that came at about 4 or about 12 weeks were put together.

The CDR3 contains 12 residues. V lost 2 bases to trimming and J lost 6 bases, with 5 bases between them. Produced via immunoSEQ multiplex PCR; TCRdb's table is partial and in-frame only. The repertoire holds approximately 74,000 clones, with 70% to 85% as singletons. Points from the study as a whole: Clonal diversity was possibly underestimated; the donors were predominantly white British and more often female.

The chain employs TRBV12-3 or TRBV12-4 and TRBJ2-1; weak D call: TRBD1 (5 bases). The receptor was isolated from an adult in good health. The sample consisted of peripheral blood, taken on day 0 of AZD1222 vaccination. DNA for the CDR3: TGTGCCAGCAGTTTAACAGGCAATGAGCAGTTCTTC. Protein product: CASSLTGNEQFF.